This T cell receptor beta chain was sequenced in a study of cytomegalovirus exposure and HLA in healthy donors. Looking at the study overall: In a later analysis, the 90 to 150 validation repertoires were reported to have used the same platform as the 600 to 800 first-cohort repertoires.

The V gene's germline CDR1 is LNHDA and CDR2 SQIVND (reference sequence). The length of the CDR3 is 16 residues. Profiling relied on immunoSEQ multiplex PCR, and the TCRdb table lists in-frame clones only, not all of them. The sample yields approximately 65,000 clones, 90% to 95% seen once. In regard to this clone: As yet, its antigen is unknown.

Study-level results: Across donors, most TCRs were seen rarely, yet some public ones were widespread. Cytomegalovirus-associated status was assigned to 150 or so TCR beta chains. A few chains linked to CMV were shown in vitro to be specific for CMV antigens.

Sequenced material: PBMCs. This TCR came from a young man in good health and CMV-seropositive. This chain links TRBV19 with TRBJ2-1, with 7 bases lining up with TRBD2. The CDR3 bases are TGTGCAACCCGGCGGGAGTTAACTAACTCCTACAATGAGCAGTTCTTC. This sequence encodes CATRRELTNSYNEQFF.